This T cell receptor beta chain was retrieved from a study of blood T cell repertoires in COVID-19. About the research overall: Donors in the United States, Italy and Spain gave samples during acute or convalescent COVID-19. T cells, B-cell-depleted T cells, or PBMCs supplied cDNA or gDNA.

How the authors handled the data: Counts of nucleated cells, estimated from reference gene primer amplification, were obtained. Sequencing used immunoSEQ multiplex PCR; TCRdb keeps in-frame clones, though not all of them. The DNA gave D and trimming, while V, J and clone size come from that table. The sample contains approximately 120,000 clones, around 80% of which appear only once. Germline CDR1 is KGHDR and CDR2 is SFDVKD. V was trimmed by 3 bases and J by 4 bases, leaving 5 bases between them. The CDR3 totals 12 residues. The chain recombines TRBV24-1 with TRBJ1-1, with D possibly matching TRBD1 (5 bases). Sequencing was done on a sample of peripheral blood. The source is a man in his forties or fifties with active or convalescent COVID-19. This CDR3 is CATSDDSTEAFF. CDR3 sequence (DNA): TGTGCCACCAGTGATGACAGCACTGAAGCTTTCTTT.